The rows below give T cell receptor beta chains drawn from one sample of a study of T cell responses to AZD1222 COVID-19 vaccine. The repertoire was sequenced with immunoSEQ multiplex PCR; TCRdb's copy has only in-frame clones and lacks some. The sample contains 150,000 to 180,000 clones, 88% of which appear only once. The specimen was peripheral blood, collected on day 0 of AZD1222 vaccination. These receptors were taken from an adult in good health. The CDR3 runs from the conserved cysteine through the conserved F or W. D genes are given only for firm matches. Clone size is given for some rows only: seen once, a few or many times, or a class if the clone is expanded.

clone size: -
J gene: TRBJ2-5
V gene: TRBV4-2
D gene: TRBD2
CDR3 protein: CASSQTSLAGGETQYF
CDR3 DNA: TGTGCCAGCAGCCAGACTTCCCTAGCGGGGGGCGAGACCCAGTACTTC

clone size: -
J gene: TRBJ1-3
V gene: TRBV7-9
D gene: -
CDR3 protein: CASSSDGHQGNTIYF
CDR3 DNA: TGTGCCAGCAGCTCGGATGGCCATCAGGGAAACACCATATATTTT

clone size: -
J gene: TRBJ2-7
V gene: TRBV27
D gene: TRBD1
CDR3 protein: CASSLLDRGVYEQYF
CDR3 DNA: TGTGCCAGCAGTTTATTGGACAGGGGGGTTTACGAGCAGTACTTC

clone size: -
J gene: TRBJ2-7
V gene: TRBV15
D gene: -
CDR3 protein: CATSRESSSYEQYF
CDR3 DNA: TGTGCCACCAGCAGAGAATCGAGCTCCTACGAGCAGTACTTC

clone size: -
J gene: TRBJ2-1
V gene: TRBV12-3/TRBV12-4
D gene: TRBD2
CDR3 protein: CASRGLAGNEQFF
CDR3 DNA: TGTGCCAGCAGGGGACTAGCGGGGAATGAGCAGTTCTTC

clone size: -
J gene: TRBJ1-5
V gene: TRBV3-1/TRBV3-2
D gene: -
CDR3 protein: CASSPHSNQPQHF
CDR3 DNA: TGTGCCAGCAGCCCCCATAGCAATCAGCCCCAGCATTTT

clone size: -
J gene: TRBJ1-1
V gene: TRBV6-5
D gene: -
CDR3 protein: CASSLSLYTEAFF
CDR3 DNA: TGTGCCAGCAGTTTATCCCTTTATACTGAAGCTTTCTTT

clone size: -
J gene: TRBJ2-7
V gene: TRBV2
D gene: -
CDR3 protein: CASSRSSGGYEQYF
CDR3 DNA: TGTGCCAGCAGTCGAAGTAGTGGGGGCTACGAGCAGTACTTC

clone size: -
J gene: TRBJ1-1
V gene: TRBV21-1
D gene: -
CDR3 protein: CASSTTDFREAFF
CDR3 DNA: TGTGCCAGCAGCACGACAGACTTTAGGGAAGCTTTCTTT

clone size: -
J gene: TRBJ1-2
V gene: TRBV29-1
D gene: TRBD1
CDR3 protein: CSVGPQGGSYGYTF
CDR3 DNA: TGCAGCGTCGGCCCTCAGGGGGGTTCCTATGGCTACACCTTC

clone size: -
J gene: TRBJ2-3
V gene: TRBV10-3
D gene: TRBD2
CDR3 protein: CAISESRTSGGPDTQYF
CDR3 DNA: TGTGCCATCAGTGAGTCGCGGACTAGCGGGGGGCCAGATACGCAGTATTTT

clone size: -
J gene: TRBJ2-7
V gene: TRBV18
D gene: -
CDR3 protein: CASSARTGSYEQYF
CDR3 DNA: TGTGCCAGCTCAGCCCGGACGGGTAGCTACGAGCAGTACTTC

clone size: -
J gene: TRBJ2-1
V gene: TRBV6-2/TRBV6-3
D gene: -
CDR3 protein: CASSYLFEGWVAKSSYNEQFF
CDR3 DNA: TGTGCCAGCAGTTACCTTTTCGAGGGATGGGTAGCTAAGAGCTCCTACAATGAGCAGTTCTTC

clone size: -
J gene: TRBJ1-5
V gene: TRBV7-2
D gene: -
CDR3 protein: CASSLVAGEEQPQHF
CDR3 DNA: TGTGCCAGCAGCTTAGTGGCAGGGGAGGAACAGCCCCAGCATTTT

clone size: -
J gene: TRBJ2-5
V gene: TRBV27
D gene: TRBD2
CDR3 protein: CASSLSGGGETQYF
CDR3 DNA: TGTGCCAGCAGTTTAAGCGGGGGAGGGGAGACCCAGTACTTC

clone size: -
J gene: TRBJ2-1
V gene: TRBV5-1
D gene: TRBD1
CDR3 protein: CASSSGLDRPYNEQFF
CDR3 DNA: TGCGCCAGCAGCTCGGGTTTGGACAGGCCCTACAATGAGCAGTTCTTC

clone size: -
J gene: TRBJ2-1
V gene: TRBV7-8
D gene: -
CDR3 protein: CASSPIGNEQFF
CDR3 DNA: TGTGCCAGCAGCCCTATTGGGAATGAGCAGTTCTTC

clone size: -
J gene: TRBJ1-2
V gene: TRBV6-5
D gene: -
CDR3 protein: CASSYALSYGYTF
CDR3 DNA: TGTGCCAGCAGTTATGCTCTTAGCTATGGCTACACCTTC

clone size: -
J gene: TRBJ2-2
V gene: TRBV9
D gene: -
CDR3 protein: CASSVATTGELFF
CDR3 DNA: TGTGCCAGCAGCGTAGCTACGACCGGGGAGCTGTTTTTT

clone size: -
J gene: TRBJ1-2
V gene: TRBV6-5
D gene: -
CDR3 protein: CASSMDGNYGYTF
CDR3 DNA: TGTGCCAGCAGTATGGACGGAAACTATGGCTACACCTTC

clone size: -
J gene: TRBJ2-3
V gene: TRBV10-1
D gene: -
CDR3 protein: CASSEVDTDTQYF
CDR3 DNA: TGCGCCAGCAGTGAGGTTGACACAGATACGCAGTATTTT

clone size: -
J gene: TRBJ1-2
V gene: TRBV5-6
D gene: TRBD1
CDR3 protein: CASITRTGGNYGYTF
CDR3 DNA: TGTGCCAGCATCACCAGGACAGGGGGAAACTATGGCTACACCTTC

clone size: -
J gene: TRBJ1-1
V gene: TRBV6-6
D gene: -
CDR3 protein: CASFLVVGTEAFF
CDR3 DNA: TGTGCCAGCTTTCTGGTGGTGGGCACTGAAGCTTTCTTT

clone size: -
J gene: TRBJ1-3
V gene: TRBV19
D gene: -
CDR3 protein: CASSAGLSGNTIYF
CDR3 DNA: TGTGCCAGTAGCGCGGGACTCTCTGGAAACACCATATATTTT

clone size: -
J gene: TRBJ1-1
V gene: TRBV15
D gene: -
CDR3 protein: CATSRDLNTEAFF
CDR3 DNA: TGTGCCACCAGCAGAGATCTGAACACTGAAGCTTTCTTT

clone size: -
J gene: TRBJ2-2
V gene: TRBV6-5
D gene: TRBD2
CDR3 protein: CASSYSGGSNTGELFF
CDR3 DNA: TGTGCCAGCAGTTACTCGGGGGGGAGCAACACCGGGGAGCTGTTTTTT

clone size: -
J gene: TRBJ2-5
V gene: TRBV24-1
D gene: TRBD1
CDR3 protein: CATEDRGGGTQYF
CDR3 DNA: TGTGCCACCGAGGACAGGGGGGGCGGGACCCAGTACTTC

clone size: few
J gene: TRBJ2-7
V gene: TRBV4-3
D gene: -
CDR3 protein: CASSLGRGAYEQYF
CDR3 DNA: TGCGCCAGCAGCCTAGGCAGGGGGGCCTACGAGCAGTACTTC

clone size: -
J gene: TRBJ2-7
V gene: TRBV20-1
D gene: -
CDR3 protein: CSADRIGEQYF
CDR3 DNA: TGCAGTGCGGACAGAATCGGCGAGCAGTACTTC

clone size: -
J gene: TRBJ2-3
V gene: TRBV7-3
D gene: TRBD2
CDR3 protein: CASSFSGTDTQYF
CDR3 DNA: TGTGCCAGCAGCTTTAGCGGGACCGATACGCAGTATTTT

clone size: -
J gene: TRBJ1-3
V gene: TRBV19
D gene: -
CDR3 protein: CASSIPNPSGNTIYF
CDR3 DNA: TGTGCCAGTAGTATCCCGAATCCCTCTGGAAACACCATATATTTT

clone size: -
J gene: TRBJ2-2
V gene: TRBV3-1/TRBV3-2
D gene: -
CDR3 protein: CASSRGGRSTGELFF
CDR3 DNA: TGTGCCAGCAGCCGGGGGGGCCGGAGCACCGGGGAGCTGTTTTTT

clone size: -
J gene: TRBJ1-1
V gene: TRBV5-4
D gene: -
CDR3 protein: CASSPQRGTEAFF
CDR3 DNA: TGTGCCAGCAGCCCTCAAAGGGGGACTGAAGCTTTCTTT

clone size: -
J gene: TRBJ1-4
V gene: TRBV28
D gene: -
CDR3 protein: CASSGRRGEKLFF
CDR3 DNA: TGTGCCAGCAGTGGAAGGCGGGGTGAAAAACTGTTTTTT

clone size: -
J gene: TRBJ1-1
V gene: TRBV4-2
D gene: -
CDR3 protein: CASSQDSLPNAEAFF
CDR3 DNA: TGTGCCAGCAGCCAAGACAGCTTACCGAACGCTGAAGCTTTCTTT

clone size: -
J gene: TRBJ2-2
V gene: TRBV5-6
D gene: -
CDR3 protein: CASSLIGVNTGELFF
CDR3 DNA: TGTGCCAGCAGCTTGATCGGGGTAAACACCGGGGAGCTGTTTTTT

clone size: -
J gene: TRBJ1-3
V gene: TRBV7-9
D gene: -
CDR3 protein: CASSRSGDNTIYF
CDR3 DNA: TGTGCCAGCAGCCGGTCGGGGGACAACACCATATATTTT

clone size: -
J gene: TRBJ2-7
V gene: TRBV27
D gene: -
CDR3 protein: CASSLGLETYEQYF
CDR3 DNA: TGTGCCAGCAGTTTAGGTCTAGAGACCTACGAGCAGTACTTC

clone size: -
J gene: TRBJ1-4
V gene: TRBV7-6
D gene: -
CDR3 protein: CASSPQVEKLFF
CDR3 DNA: TGTGCCAGCAGCCCGCAGGTTGAAAAACTGTTTTTT

clone size: -
J gene: TRBJ1-6
V gene: TRBV10-3
D gene: -
CDR3 protein: CAISEIGGQPGANSPLHF
CDR3 DNA: TGTGCCATCAGTGAGATAGGGGGACAACCAGGGGCTAATTCACCCCTCCACTTT

clone size: -
J gene: TRBJ1-2
V gene: TRBV5-1
D gene: TRBD1
CDR3 protein: CASSSGQGYGYTF
CDR3 DNA: TGCGCCAGCAGCTCTGGACAGGGCTATGGCTACACCTTC

clone size: few
J gene: TRBJ1-3
V gene: TRBV6-2/TRBV6-3
D gene: -
CDR3 protein: CASSYRPPGNTIYF
CDR3 DNA: TGTGCCAGCAGTTACAGACCACCTGGAAACACCATATATTTT

clone size: -
J gene: TRBJ2-1
V gene: TRBV6-5
D gene: TRBD2
CDR3 protein: CASKPGGPYNEQFF
CDR3 DNA: TGTGCCAGCAAGCCGGGGGGGCCCTACAATGAGCAGTTCTTC

clone size: -
J gene: TRBJ2-3
V gene: TRBV7-8
D gene: -
CDR3 protein: CASSLSLPTDTQYF
CDR3 DNA: TGTGCCAGCAGCTTAAGTCTACCCACAGATACGCAGTATTTT

clone size: -
J gene: TRBJ2-1
V gene: TRBV28
D gene: TRBD2
CDR3 protein: CASVDGGFSYNEQFF
CDR3 DNA: TGTGCCAGCGTTGACGGGGGGTTTTCCTACAATGAGCAGTTCTTC

clone size: -
J gene: TRBJ1-3
V gene: TRBV6-2/TRBV6-3
D gene: -
CDR3 protein: CASSYYRSGNSGNTIYF
CDR3 DNA: TGTGCCAGCAGTTACTATCGATCCGGAAACTCTGGAAACACCATATATTTT

clone size: -
J gene: TRBJ1-2
V gene: TRBV5-4
D gene: -
CDR3 protein: CASSGPGLNYGYTF
CDR3 DNA: TGTGCCAGCAGCGGACCGGGACTTAACTATGGCTACACCTTC

clone size: -
J gene: TRBJ1-6
V gene: TRBV9
D gene: -
CDR3 protein: CASSVMSDNSPLHF
CDR3 DNA: TGTGCCAGCAGCGTAATGTCAGATAATTCACCCCTCCACTTT

clone size: -
J gene: TRBJ1-1
V gene: TRBV7-2
D gene: -
CDR3 protein: CASSLGGAMNTEAFF
CDR3 DNA: TGTGCCAGCAGCTTAGGAGGGGCCATGAACACTGAAGCTTTCTTT

clone size: -
J gene: TRBJ2-7
V gene: TRBV12-3/TRBV12-4
D gene: -
CDR3 protein: CASRDQGEQYF
CDR3 DNA: TGTGCCAGCAGGGACCAGGGCGAGCAGTACTTC

clone size: once
J gene: TRBJ1-1
V gene: TRBV3-1/TRBV3-2
D gene: -
CDR3 protein: CASSQEWGGAFF
CDR3 DNA: TGTGCCAGCAGCCAAGAATGGGGGGGAGCTTTCTTT

clone size: once
J gene: TRBJ1-6
V gene: TRBV5-5
D gene: -
CDR3 protein: CASSGTSYNSPLHF
CDR3 DNA: TGTGCCAGCAGCGGGACCTCCTATAATTCACCCCTCCACTTT

clone size: -
J gene: TRBJ1-2
V gene: TRBV11-2
D gene: -
CDR3 protein: CASSHRTYGYTF
CDR3 DNA: TGTGCCAGCAGCCACCGGACCTATGGCTACACCTTC

clone size: -
J gene: TRBJ1-5
V gene: TRBV18
D gene: -
CDR3 protein: CASSPERDQPQHF
CDR3 DNA: TGTGCCAGCTCACCAGAGAGGGATCAGCCCCAGCATTTT

clone size: -
J gene: TRBJ1-2
V gene: TRBV5-1
D gene: -
CDR3 protein: CASSLEGKGRSYTF
CDR3 DNA: TGCGCCAGCAGCTTGGAGGGTAAGGGGAGGAGCTACACCTTC